This T cell receptor beta chain was profiled in a study of PD-1 blockade in classical Hodgkin lymphoma. Sequencing was performed with immunoSEQ multiplex PCR; in TCRdb, only in-frame clones are kept and a portion is missing. The data contain about 24,000 clones, 80% to 90% of them seen just once; the ten biggest clones take up 6.2%. A remark on this clone: One end of the junction does not line up with germline, which may come from a read error.

Looked up from germline, CDR1 is LNHDA and CDR2 is SQIVND (reference sequence). The CDR3 covers 15 residues. The time point here: cycle 4 day 1 (C4D1), after less than 7 weeks of nivolumab. Each patient's relapse followed autologous stem cell transplantation, and brentuximab vedotin exposure varied. Sequenced material: peripheral blood mononuclear cells (PBMCs), taken before the fourth cycle of nivolumab. The V and J genes are TRBV19 and TRBJ2-1; D is possibly TRBD1 (5 bases). This sequence was found in a human donor with classical Hodgkin lymphoma. CDR3: CASSIDRGWGNEQFF. As DNA, the CDR3 is TGTGCCAGTAGTATAGATCGTGGGTGGGGCAATGAACAGTTCTTC.